This T cell receptor (beta chain) was captured in a study of human T cells and chemical hapten exposure. Study overall: After 6 days, upper back 0.01% DPC patch tests were scored. Study observations and caveats: PT1 expanded TCR numbers rose with patch test score.

The CDR3 runs 17 residues. Trimming removed 5 bases from V and 11 bases from J; junction bases left unmatched: 18. Germline CDR1 reads SEHNR; CDR2 reads FQNEAQ (reference sequence). Unique molecular identifiers were attached to individual cDNA molecules during library preparation. TCRdb re-analysed the RACE reads in MiXCR, keeping a single row per CDR3 protein. Of under 75,000 distinct CDR3 sequences in the sample, around 10% are singletons; the top ten hold roughly 1.5%. Many counts were recorded for this clonotype. Its antigen is undetermined. Stated time point: patch test 3, about 24 weeks after DPC sensitization. Treatment specified: therapeutic diphenylcyclopropenone sensitization with weekly scalp DPC. Patches went on only after blood had been drawn each time.

This chain connects TRBV7-9 to TRBJ2-3; 11 bases are shared with TRBD2. The TCR sequence derives from a woman aged 45 to 65 with alopecia areata. Some clones in this sample may be carry-over from other donors' samples. This material consisted of whole blood, taken in connection with sensitization to the hapten diphenylcyclopropenone (DPC). CDR3: CASSLPARLAGLLQQYF. CDR3 DNA: TGTGCCAGCAGCCTCCCAGCCAGACTAGCGGGGTTACTACAGCAGTATTTT.